This TCR beta chain appears in the sequencing data of a study of cytotoxic CD8 clonotypes in ibrutinib-treated CLL. Study summary: The cohort had around 10 relapsed/refractory and around 14 treatment-naive patients, 17 IGHV unmutated. Samples averaged approximately 260,000 productive templates and some 96,000 productive rearrangements. Study results and caveats: Clonotypes that were public were uncommon, and they contracted or stayed stable on treatment. Baseline values of clonality outstripped age-matched healthy donors and followed circulating CD8+ T-cell counts.

The J segment lost 6 bases and the V segment lost 3 bases, leaving 7 bases of the junction unmatched. Per the germline V gene, CDR1 is SGHVS and CDR2 is FQNEAQ. CDR3 length equals 15 residues. Profiling relied on immunoSEQ multiplex PCR, and the TCRdb table lists in-frame clones only, not all of them. The data contain about 310,000 clones, just under 80% of them singletons. As to this clone: Its antigen is currently unknown.

The clonotype originates from a human donor with chronic lymphocytic leukemia. Sequencing used PBMCs, obtained before ibrutinib treatment. The V gene is TRBV7-8, the J gene TRBJ1-5; 8 bases match TRBD1. The CDR3 region has the DNA TGTGCCAGCAGCTTCCAGGGGGCGCGGGCTCAGCCCCAGCATTTT. This sequence encodes CASSFQGARAQPQHF.